A single sample is the source of the 12 T cell receptor delta chains below, sequenced in a study of gamma-delta T cells after stem cell transplantation. TCRdb re-identified clones in the RT-PCR reads via CATT. The sample lists some 2,500 delta-chain clones; around 17% were seen once. Sequenced input: gamma-delta T cells. These receptors came from a human donor. It is not recorded whose cells these are; they may come from a transplant donor.

This clone was counted between two and nine times. Relative to the germline gene, one junction end is altered; a read error may explain this. Other DNA sequences in the sample encode the same CDR3. The rearrangement links TRDV1 to TRDJ2, with D perhaps given as TRDD2 or TRDD3 (8 bases each). Germline V gene lookup returns CDR1 TSWWSYY and CDR2 QGS. The CDR3 covers 23 residues. CDR3 sequence: CALGESPYLPTYWGLLKTAQLFF. The CDR3 DNA reads as TGTGCCCTTGGGGAAAGCCCGTATCTTCCTACGTACTGGGGGTTGCTCAAGACAGCACAACTCTTCTTT.

Comment on this clone: A read error may be the cause here, since a much bigger clone is one base away. This sequence joins TRDV2 and TRDJ1; 7 bases agree with TRDD3. The J gene, not given by TCRdb, was assigned here from a germline match of the nucleotide sequence. V lost 7 bases and J lost 0; bases outside the gene matches: 22. Germline V gene sequence: CDR1 GEAIGNYY, CDR2 EKD. The CDR3 extends over 19 amino acids. The CDR3 DNA sequence: TGTGCCTGCGAACGTCGTGGGCCACTGGGGTCCGCGGACACCGATAAACTCATCTTT. Protein product: CACERRGPLGSADTDKLIF.

In this sample, this clone is large (0.1 to 1%). The identical CDR3 is also encoded by other nucleotide sequences in the sample. The gene calls are TRDV3 and TRDJ1, with 13 bases fitting TRDD3. This CDR3 has 20 amino acids. The germline V gene encodes CDR1 TVYSNPD and CDR2 GDNSRS (reference sequence). V shed 4 bases, J shed 0 bases, and the junction held 20 bases outside the gene matches. The CDR3 sequence: CASVPRCVLGDTLYTDKLIF. CDR3 in DNA: TGTGCCTCGGTTCCTCGATGTGTACTGGGGGATACGCTCTACACCGATAAACTCATCTTT.

To note about this clone: This likely stems from a read error, as it lies one base from a far larger clone. The rearrangement joins TRDV2 to TRDJ1, with D perhaps TRDD3 (5 bases). No J segment appears in TCRdb, so it was assigned here by matching the sequence to germline. Trimming shortened V by 0 bases and J by 0 bases, and 22 bases separated the two germline ends. The CDR3 length is 19 residues. The germline V gene has CDR1 GEAIGNYY and CDR2 EKD. CDR3 nucleotide sequence: TGTGCCTGTGACACCCCTCTTCTAAGGGGTATACGTGACACCGATAAACTCATCTTT. It encodes CACDTPLLRGIRDTDKLIF.

Comments on this clone: Just one base apart from a much larger clone, this may be a read error. The V and J genes are TRDV2 and TRDJ3; 8 bases are a match to TRDD3. The germline gives CDR1 GEAIGNYY, CDR2 EKD. This CDR3 spans 20 amino acids. The chain's CDR3 is CACDTELGDGSSWGTRQMFF. The CDR3 nucleotides read TGTGCCTGTGACACCGAGCTGGGGGACGGGAGCTCCTGGGGCACCCGACAGATGTTTTTC.

This clone is deemed large. This chain uses TRAV29/DV5 with TRDJ2, with TRDD2 as a possible D gene (5 bases). Germline loops: CDR1 NSMFDY, CDR2 ISSIKDK. The CDR3 runs to 13 residues. Trimming took 3 bases from V and 6 from J, leaving 12 bases between them. The DNA of the CDR3 is TGTGCAGCAAAGACCCTACTCGCAGCACAACTCTTCTTT. It specifies CAAKTLLAAQLFF.

This rearrangement joins TRDV2 to TRDJ3; D might be TRDD3 (6 bases). TCRdb carries no J gene annotation; the J gene was assigned here by matching the DNA with germline. V was cut by 3 bases and J by 2 bases, with 31 bases left in between. The germline gives CDR1 GEAIGNYY, CDR2 EKD. This CDR3 contains 23 residues. CDR3 nucleotides: TGTGCCTGTGACTTATCTATGTACTGGGTGATACTCTCCCCCCCCTGGGACACCCGACAGATGTTTTTC. Translation: CACDLSMYWVILSPPWDTRQMFF.

Comments on this clone: The sample carries other DNA sequences with the same CDR3. The chain recombines TRDV1 with TRDJ1, with 7 nucleotides matching TRDD3. The germline V gene has CDR1 TSWWSYY and CDR2 QGS. This CDR3 has 23 residues. Losses at the gene ends were 1 base for V and 0 bases for J; bases not matched to a gene: 26. CDR3 sequence (DNA): TGTGCTCTTGGGGAACAGTATAAGGCCTTTCCCCTTGGGGGAAAACGGTACACCGATAAACTCATCTTT. Encoded protein: CALGEQYKAFPLGGKRYTDKLIF.

In this sample, this clone turned up a few times. The rearrangement joins TRDV1 to TRDJ1, with D possibly matching TRDD3 (5 bases). Germline values: CDR1 TSWWSYY, CDR2 QGS. V lost 0 bases to trimming and J lost 0 bases, with 20 bases between them. There are 19 residues in the CDR3. The CDR3 here is CALGELLYRGVPYTDKLIF. CDR3 nucleotides: TGTGCTCTTGGGGAACTTCTATATCGGGGGGTCCCGTACACCGATAAACTCATCTTT.

Note on this clone: A read error is possible here, since a much larger clone lies one base away. Other DNA sequences in this sample translate to the same CDR3. This sequence joins TRDV2 and TRDJ3, with 8 bases aligning to TRDD3. Germline V CDR1 and CDR2: GEAIGNYY, EKD. The CDR3 runs 19 residues. The CDR3 reads CACDTWGTTGSWDTRQMFF. In nucleotides, the CDR3 is TGTGCCTGCGACACCTGGGGGACGACAGGCTCCTGGGACACCCGACAGATGTTTTTC.

This clone rates as large. The chain links TRDV2 to TRDJ1, with 13 bases that match TRDD3. The trim removed 2 bases at V and 8 bases at J, leaving 16 bases unmatched. This CDR3 region has 18 residues. The germline CDR1 and CDR2 sequences are GEAIGNYY and EKD. CDR3: CACDKKGGYWGIRPKLIF. In nucleotides, the CDR3 is TGTGCCTGTGACAAGAAAGGGGGGTACTGGGGGATACGACCGAAACTCATCTTT.

A remark on this clone: This sequence may be a read error, since a much larger clone differs from it by one base. The CDR3 reads CAASLLGGYLHPSLTAQLFF. The CDR3 DNA follows: TGTGCAGCCTCACTCCTAGGGGGATACCTCCATCCCTCTCTGACAGCACAACTCTTCTTT. The genes are TRAV29/DV5 and TRDJ2, with 9 bases lining up with TRDD3. The J gene comes from matching the DNA to germline here; TCRdb lacks it. V shed 5 bases, J shed 3 bases, and the junction held 23 bases outside the gene matches. There are 20 residues in the CDR3. In germline, CDR1 is NSMFDY, CDR2 ISSIKDK.